This entry lists 21 T cell receptor beta chains sequenced from one sample in a study of chronic HIV infection and antiretroviral therapy. TCRdb reprocessed the 5' RACE reads with MiXCR, giving one entry per CDR3 protein. The sample has more than 40,000 distinct CDR3 sequences; 19% are singletons. Sequenced sample: peripheral blood. The source is an adult who had HIV and had not received antiretroviral therapy, or was an uninfected healthy control (not recorded which).

In its sample, this clonotype was seen a few times. The chain has TRBV7-3 and TRBJ2-2, with 8 bases matching TRBD1. Germline CDR1 is SGHTA and CDR2 is FQGTGA. Trimming cost V 7 bases and J 0 bases; bases outside gene matches: 4. The CDR3 is 15 amino acids. The CDR3 loop is CASKTTGANTGELFF. The CDR3 coding sequence is TGTGCCAGCAAGACGACAGGGGCGAACACCGGGGAGCTGTTTTTT.

The rearrangement joins TRBV28 to TRBJ1-1, with D tentatively TRBD1 (5 bases). Germline V gene data show CDR1 as MDHEN and CDR2 as SYDVKM. The ends were cut back, 0 bases at V and 4 bases at J, with 15 bases in the middle. This CDR3 region has 16 residues. The chain's CDR3 is CASSLWRGGKSTEAFF. DNA of the CDR3: TGTGCCAGCAGTTTATGGCGGGGGGGTAAGAGCACTGAAGCTTTCTTT.

This chain connects TRBV10-3 to TRBJ1-5; 9 bases agree with TRBD1. The V gene end was trimmed by 0 bases and the J gene end by 4 bases; junction bases not matched to a gene: 4. Germline lookup yields CDR1 ENHRY and CDR2 SYGVKD. The CDR3 loop spans 16 amino acids. As DNA, the CDR3 is TGTGCCATCAGTGAGTCTCCGGGACAGGGAAATCAGCCCCAGCATTTT. It is translated as CAISESPGQGNQPQHF.

This chain links TRBV29-1 with TRBJ2-3; TRBD1 matches 8 bases. Germline-derived CDR1 and CDR2 are SQVTM and ANQGSEA. The length of the CDR3 is 13 residues. Losses at the gene ends were 4 bases for V and 4 bases for J; bases not matched to a gene: 4. CDR3 sequence: CSVGRGLADTQYF. The CDR3 DNA follows: TGCAGCGTTGGCAGGGGGCTTGCAGATACGCAGTATTTT.

This clonotype was found a few times. The rearrangement joins TRBV12-3 or TRBV12-4 to TRBJ2-7; 8 bases match TRBD1. After removal of 4 bases from V and 1 base from J, the junction contained 3 bases not matched to a gene. This CDR3 has 14 residues. For the CDR3, the DNA is TGTGCCAGCAGTTCCCGGACAGGGTCCTACGAGCAGTACTTC. This encodes CASSSRTGSYEQYF.

This clonotype was counted a few times. J is TRBJ2-7 and V is TRBV4-1; 11 bases are shared with TRBD2. Germline loops: CDR1 MGHRA, CDR2 YSYEKL. J gave up 4 bases and V 6 bases, and 2 bases lay outside the gene matches. This CDR3 spans 13 amino acids. CDR3 nucleotide sequence: TGCGCCAGCAGGGGGACTAGCGGATACGAGCAGTACTTC. This translates into CASRGTSGYEQYF.

The chain recombines TRBV11-2 with TRBJ2-5; TRBD1 aligns across 9 bases. The CDR3 extends over 15 amino acids. CDR1 and CDR2 (germline): SGHAT, FQNNGV. The V and J ends lost 5 bases and 3 bases, in that order; junction bases with no gene match: 7. The CDR3 bases are TGTGCCAGCAGCCCCCTAGGGACAGGGAAAGAGACCCAGTACTTC. Amino acids: CASSPLGTGKETQYF.

This clonotype was recorded a few times. The chain employs TRBV28 and TRBJ2-7; 12 bases match TRBD2. The ends lost 6 bases at V and 2 bases at J; junction bases unmatched: 2. Per germline, CDR1 MDHEN and CDR2 SYDVKM. This CDR3 has 14 residues. The DNA of the CDR3 is TGTGCCAGCAGACTAGCGGGAGGACCCTACGAGCAGTACTTC. Its protein is CASRLAGGPYEQYF.

This chain connects TRBV6-5 to TRBJ1-5; TRBD1 is a possible D gene (5 bases). Germline assignment: CDR1 MNHEY and CDR2 SVGAGI. V shed 6 bases and J shed 0 bases, with 9 bases lying between them. The CDR3 has 14 amino acids. The CDR3 loop reads CASSDSNSNQPQHF. In DNA form, the CDR3 reads TGTGCCAGCAGCGACAGTAATAGCAATCAGCCCCAGCATTTT.

This clonotype turned up a few times. CDR3 sequence: CASSAPSGGDTEAFF. The CDR3 nucleotides are TGTGCCAGCAGTGCCCCCTCCGGGGGGGACACTGAAGCTTTCTTT. The chain couples TRBV25-1 to TRBJ1-1, with D tentatively TRBD1 (5 bases). The CDR3 is 15 amino acids. The germline V gene encodes CDR1 MGHDK and CDR2 SYGVNS. V lost 4 bases and J 3 bases, leaving 15 bases between the germline ends.

Only a few counts were recorded for this clonotype. The rearrangement uses TRBV20-1 and TRBJ2-5; D is unresolved. Germline V CDR1 and CDR2: DFQATT, SNEGSKA (reference sequence). V lost 6 bases and J lost 0, with 5 bases in between. The CDR3 extends over 11 amino acids. The CDR3 DNA sequence: TGCAGTGCCGTGAACCAAGAGACCCAGTACTTC. Its protein is CSAVNQETQYF.

CDR3 amino acids: CASSSRGAYLTDTQYF. The CDR3 bases are TGTGCCAGCAGCTCTCGGGGAGCCTACCTCACAGATACGCAGTATTTT. The rearrangement joins TRBV11-2 to TRBJ2-3, with D perhaps matching TRBD2 (5 bases). CDR3 length: 16 residues. Trimming took 4 bases from V and 2 from J, leaving 16 bases between them. Per the germline V gene, CDR1 is SGHAT and CDR2 is FQNNGV.

Only a few counts were recorded for this clonotype. The chain uses TRBV29-1 and TRBJ2-5; D uncertain. The CDR3 has 13 amino acids. Per the germline V gene, CDR1 is SQVTM and CDR2 is ANQGSEA. Trimming left V 7 bases short and J 5 bases short, with 17 bases between. CDR3 nucleotide sequence: TGCAGCGAGGAAAGAGGCCCCGGGGAGACCCAGTACTTC. Its translation is CSEERGPGETQYF. The full variable domain, in which reference TRBV29-1 and TRBJ2-5 provide the parts outside the CDR3, is SAVISQKPSRDICQRGTSLTIQCQVDSQVTMMFWYRQQPGQSLTLIATANQGSEATYESGFVIDKFPISRPNLTFSTLTVSNMSPEDSSIYLCSEERGPGETQYFGPGTRLLVL.

The rearrangement links TRBV3-1 to TRBJ1-4, with D maybe TRBD1 (6 bases). The germline V gene encodes CDR1 LGHDT and CDR2 YNNKEL (reference sequence). This CDR3 region has 13 residues. V shed 4 bases and J shed 10 bases, with 13 bases lying between them. The CDR3 sequence: CASSPQEGGKLFF. The CDR3 DNA follows: TGTGCCAGCAGCCCCCAGGAGGGGGGAAAACTGTTTTTT.

The chain combines TRBV7-2 with TRBJ2-7; weak D call: TRBD2 (5 bases). Germline V CDR1 and CDR2: SGHTA, FQGNSA. The CDR3 sequence is 13 residues long. V was shortened by 5 bases and J by 7 bases, with 15 bases between the two germline ends. The DNA of the CDR3 is TGTGCCAGCAGCGGAGGACTCCCGGGGGAGCAGTACTTC. Its protein is CASSGGLPGEQYF.

This clonotype has more than one count but fewer than ten. The genes are TRBV4-1 and TRBJ2-7; 9 bases are a match to TRBD1. The trim removed 0 bases at V and 2 bases at J, leaving 11 bases unmatched. The CDR3 loop spans 18 amino acids. Germline lookup yields CDR1 MGHRA and CDR2 YSYEKL. The DNA of the CDR3 is TGCGCCAGCAGCCAAGAATTTTCCGGGACAGGGTTAGCCTACGAGCAGTACTTC. This encodes CASSQEFSGTGLAYEQYF.

This chain uses TRBV7-8 with TRBJ2-7, with a possible D match to TRBD2 (5 bases). V lost 1 base to trimming and J lost 0 bases, with 10 bases between them. Germline CDR1 and CDR2: SGHVS and FQNEAQ. CDR3 size: 15 residues. CDR3 sequence reads: CASSLELGSSYEQYF. The CDR3 DNA reads TGTGCCAGCAGCTTAGAACTGGGGAGCTCCTACGAGCAGTACTTC.

The chain employs TRBV28 and TRBJ2-5; 10 nucleotides align to TRBD1. Losses at the gene ends were 6 bases for V and 5 bases for J; bases not matched to a gene: 9. This CDR3 region has 15 residues. CDR1 is MDHEN and CDR2 is SYDVKM in the germline V gene. CDR3 sequence (DNA): TGTGCCAGCAGCTTACAGACAGGGGGCAGGGAGACCCAGTACTTC. Its protein product is CASSLQTGGRETQYF.

This clonotype was counted at least ten times. The chain links TRBV18 to TRBJ1-1; D may be TRBD1 (5 bases). Trimming shortened V by 2 bases and J by 7 bases, and 8 bases separated the two germline ends. Per the germline V gene, CDR1 is KGHSH and CDR2 is LQKENI. The CDR3 contains 12 residues. The CDR3 loop is CASSPRGREAFF. The CDR3 DNA reads TGTGCCAGCTCACCAAGGGGCCGTGAAGCTTTCTTT.

The V call is TRBV27, the J call TRBJ2-7; 8 nucleotides line up with TRBD1. Losses at the gene ends were 4 bases for V and 2 bases for J; bases not matched to a gene: 10. Germline-derived CDR1 and CDR2 are MNHEY and SMNVEV (reference sequence). The CDR3 has 16 residues. For the CDR3, the DNA is TGTGCCAGCAGTTCCATCCCGACAGGGGTGGCCTACGAGCAGTACTTC. Encoded protein: CASSSIPTGVAYEQYF.

The J gene is TRBJ1-1, the V gene TRBV25-1; 10 positions agree with TRBD1. The germline V gene has CDR1 MGHDK and CDR2 SYGVNS. The ends lost 6 bases at V and 4 bases at J; junction bases unmatched: 11. This CDR3 has 16 residues. The CDR3 protein is CASRMTGGAPVTEAFF. CDR3 in DNA: TGTGCCAGCAGAATGACAGGGGGCGCCCCGGTCACTGAAGCTTTCTTT.